These 24 T cell receptor beta chains were all obtained from the same sample, sequenced in a study of vaccination and CD4 T cells after COVID-19. TCRdb used MiXCR to reprocess the PCR reads, holding one entry per CDR3 protein. Of about 20,000 distinct CDR3 sequences in the sample, 50% to 75% were seen once. The sample in question was CD4+ T cells from blood, obtained after SARS-CoV-2 vaccination. The origin of the receptors is a human donor who had recovered from COVID-19.

This clonotype was observed a single time. This rearrangement joins TRBV27 to TRBJ1-1; D ambiguous. CDR1 is MNHEY, CDR2 SMNVEV, per germline (reference sequence). This CDR3 is 15 amino acids long. V was shortened by 5 bases and J by 2 bases, with 15 bases between the two germline ends. The CDR3 loop is CASSDPPGDNTEAFF. As DNA, the CDR3 is TGTGCCAGCAGTGACCCCCCCGGAGATAACACTGAAGCTTTCTTT.

The chain recombines TRBV7-2 with TRBJ2-1; 10 bases are a match to TRBD1. The CDR3 sequence is 15 residues long. Trimming removed 7 bases from V and 8 bases from J; junction bases left unmatched: 11. Germline CDR1 SGHTA, CDR2 FQGNSA. CDR3: CASNLPGQGNDEQFF. The CDR3 nucleotides read TGTGCCAGCAACCTACCGGGACAGGGGAACGATGAGCAGTTCTTC.

The gene calls are TRBV2 and TRBJ2-5; D is ambiguous. Germline lookup yields CDR1 SNHLY and CDR2 FYNNEI. V dropped 6 bases and J dropped 2 bases, with 10 bases sitting between them. The CDR3 has 13 residues. The CDR3 here is CASRVEHQETQYF. The CDR3 nucleotides are TGTGCCAGCAGGGTCGAACATCAAGAGACCCAGTACTTC.

This clonotype was detected only a few times. The rearrangement uses TRBV6-5 and TRBJ2-2; perhaps TRBD1 as D (5 bases). The CDR3 sequence is 15 residues long. The V gene's germline CDR1 is MNHEY and CDR2 SVGAGI. V was cut by 3 bases and J by 1 base, with 9 bases left in between. CDR3 loop: CASSYGAENTGELFF. CDR3 in DNA: TGTGCCAGCAGTTATGGGGCGGAGAACACCGGGGAGCTGTTTTTT.

The CDR3 bases are TGTGCCAGCAGTGAACAGTCAGGCTACACAGATACGCAGTATTTT. Encoded protein: CASSEQSGYTDTQYF. The genes are TRBV2 and TRBJ2-3, with D unclear. This CDR3 spans 15 amino acids. In germline, CDR1 is SNHLY, CDR2 FYNNEI. The V end was cut by 2 bases, the J end by 2 bases, with 11 bases between.

This clonotype has just a few counts. The rearrangement joins TRBV6-2 or TRBV6-3 to TRBJ2-5; D might be TRBD1 (5 bases). V shed 7 bases and J shed 1 base, with 22 bases lying between them. The CDR3 is made up of 17 amino acids. Germline V gives CDR1 MNHEY, CDR2 SVGEGT. CDR3 region: CASTRGAQVLLQETQYF. Here the CDR3 DNA reads TGTGCCAGCACCCGAGGAGCACAGGTCCTTCTCCAAGAGACCCAGTACTTC.

This clonotype was seen a few times. The rearrangement joins TRBV28 to TRBJ1-2, with D possibly TRBD1 on 5 matching bases. Trimming took 6 bases from V and 6 from J, leaving 14 bases between them. Germline-derived CDR1 and CDR2 are MDHEN and SYDVKM. The CDR3 sequence is 13 residues long. CDR3 sequence (DNA): TGTGCCAGCAGCCACCAGGGTATAGATGGCTACACCTTC. Protein: CASSHQGIDGYTF.

The V and J genes are TRBV2 and TRBJ2-7; 7 positions agree with TRBD2. CDR3 length equals 13 residues. Germline values: CDR1 SNHLY, CDR2 FYNNEI. V was clipped by 6 bases and J by 6 bases; unmatched bases: 8. CDR3 amino acids: CASRWEGPGEQYF. The CDR3 bases are TGTGCCAGCAGGTGGGAGGGCCCCGGCGAGCAGTACTTC.

The chain has TRBV20-1 and TRBJ2-5, with TRBD2 matching over 9 bases. This CDR3 comprises 14 residues. Per germline, CDR1 DFQATT and CDR2 SNEGSKA (reference sequence). V dropped 2 bases and J dropped 3; count of bases not matched to a gene: 4. The CDR3 DNA is TGCAGTGCTAGATACCGACTAGCGGAAGAGACCCAGTACTTC. Its protein is CSARYRLAEETQYF.

The chain has TRBV20-1 and TRBJ1-6; D ambiguous. From germline, CDR1 is DFQATT and CDR2 SNEGSKA (reference sequence). The V end lost 0 bases, the J end lost 7 bases, and 13 bases lay between the germline ends. The CDR3 sequence is 15 residues long. The CDR3 sequence: CSARDQEAGNSPLHF. In nucleotides, the CDR3 is TGCAGTGCTAGAGATCAGGAAGCGGGCAATTCACCCCTCCACTTT.

The rearrangement links TRBV12-3 or TRBV12-4 to TRBJ1-2; D is undetermined. The CDR3 has 12 residues. V was pared by 2 bases and J by 1 base, with 2 bases between. The CDR3 DNA is TGTGCCAGCAGTTTACATAACTATGGCTACACCTTC. Its protein is CASSLHNYGYTF.

The chain is built from TRBV20-1 and TRBJ2-5; the match to TRBD2 covers 14 bases. This CDR3 is built from 19 residues. Germline loops: CDR1 DFQATT, CDR2 SNEGSKA (reference sequence). V lost 6 bases, J lost 0 bases, and 15 bases stayed unmatched. DNA of the CDR3: TGCAGTGCGATTCTACCGGGACTAGCGGGAGTCGGGTACCAAGAGACCCAGTACTTC. Translated, it gives CSAILPGLAGVGYQETQYF.

The chain carries TRBV7-6 and TRBJ2-5; D remains unclear. Trimming cost V 0 bases and J 1 base, with 6 bases left between them. Per germline, CDR1 SGHVS and CDR2 FNYEAQ. There are 14 residues in the CDR3. The CDR3 bases are TGTGCCAGCAGCTTAGCGGTGCTCCAAGAGACCCAGTACTTC. Residues: CASSLAVLQETQYF.

V and J are TRBV5-1 and TRBJ1-2, with no clear D. Trimming shortened V by 3 bases and J by 5 bases, and 11 bases separated the two germline ends. The CDR3 extends over 13 amino acids. The V gene's germline CDR1 is SGHRS and CDR2 YFSETQ. CDR3 bases: TGCGCCAGCAGCTCGACTAGCCCATATGGCTACACCTTC. It specifies CASSSTSPYGYTF.

A few counts support this clonotype. The rearrangement joins TRBV20-1 to TRBJ1-6; D is unresolved. The CDR3 spans 14 residues. Per the germline V gene, CDR1 is DFQATT and CDR2 is SNEGSKA (reference sequence). Trimming took 6 bases from V and 6 from J, leaving 15 bases between them. This chain's CDR3 is CSARTATLNSPLHF. The CDR3 DNA is TGCAGTGCCAGGACGGCAACACTTAATTCACCCCTCCACTTT.

The chain combines TRBV20-1 with TRBJ2-3; 8 bases align to TRBD2. V gave up 1 base and J gave up 1 base; unmatched junction bases: 7. The CDR3 runs to 16 residues. CDR1 is DFQATT, CDR2 SNEGSKA, per germline (reference sequence). The DNA for the CDR3 is TGCAGTGCTAGAGGTGCCGGGAGGGCCGGCACAGATACGCAGTATTTT. Protein: CSARGAGRAGTDTQYF.

The genes are TRBV25-1 and TRBJ2-7, with 7 bases lining up with TRBD2. The germline V gene encodes CDR1 MGHDK and CDR2 SYGVNS. The CDR3 length is 17 residues. After removal of 3 bases from V and 1 base from J, the junction contained 12 bases not matched to a gene. The DNA of the CDR3 is TGTGCCAGCAGTGACAACCGGGACTACAAAGGTTCCTACGAGCAGTACTTC. Protein: CASSDNRDYKGSYEQYF.

This clonotype was counted a few times. The chain uses TRBV28 and TRBJ1-5; no firm D call. CDR3 size: 14 residues. Germline values: CDR1 MDHEN, CDR2 SYDVKM. Trimming took off 7 bases at V and 1 base at J, with 11 bases between the two ends. This chain's CDR3 is CASIHARSNQPQHF. CDR3 nucleotide sequence: TGTGCCAGCATCCACGCACGGAGCAATCAGCCCCAGCATTTT.

The chain recombines TRBV7-6 with TRBJ2-5; a weak D match, TRBD2 (5 bases). V was trimmed by 4 bases and J by 2 bases, leaving 14 bases between them. Germline CDR1 SGHVS, CDR2 FNYEAQ. The CDR3 covers 15 residues. CDR3 region: CASSSQLGPQETQYF. CDR3 DNA: TGTGCCAGCAGCTCCCAACTAGGGCCTCAAGAGACCCAGTACTTC.

This rearrangement joins TRBV6-1 to TRBJ1-5; possibly TRBD1 for D (6 bases). Trimming shortened V by 7 bases and J by 0 bases, and 13 bases separated the two germline ends. Looked up from germline, CDR1 is MNHNS and CDR2 is SASEGT. The CDR3 has 15 amino acids. CDR3: CASTIQGHSNQPQHF. As DNA, the CDR3 is TGTGCCAGCACCATACAGGGCCATAGCAATCAGCCCCAGCATTTT.

This clonotype showed up just once. The chain has TRBV28 and TRBJ2-7; 9 bases fit TRBD2. Trimming cost V 5 bases and J 3 bases; bases outside gene matches: 11. Germline V lookup: CDR1 MDHEN, CDR2 SYDVKM. CDR3 length equals 16 residues. The CDR3: CASSPYPGTSFYEQYF. CDR3 nucleotide sequence: TGTGCCAGCAGTCCGTACCCCGGGACTAGCTTCTACGAGCAGTACTTC.

This clonotype has just a few counts. This chain links TRBV7-9 with TRBJ1-3; 8 bases agree with TRBD1. V lost 5 bases, J lost 2 bases, and 5 bases stayed unmatched. There are 15 residues in the CDR3. Per the germline V gene, CDR1 is SEHNR and CDR2 is FQNEAQ (reference sequence). Here the CDR3 reads CASSPTTGAGNTIYF. The CDR3 DNA reads TGTGCCAGCAGCCCCACGACAGGGGCTGGAAACACCATATATTTT.

The rearrangement links TRBV2 to TRBJ2-7; 8 positions match TRBD1. Per the germline V gene, CDR1 is SNHLY and CDR2 is FYNNEI. There are 14 residues in the CDR3. The junction had 7 bases not matched to a gene; V was cut back by 5 bases and J by 4 bases. The CDR3 region is CASSKTGAAYEQYF. In DNA, the CDR3 is TGTGCCAGCAGTAAGACAGGGGCGGCATACGAGCAGTACTTC. Drawing the rest from reference TRBV2 and TRBJ2-7, the complete variable domain is EPEVTQTPSHQVTQMGQEVILRCVPISNHLYFYWYRQILGQKVEFLVSFYNNEISEKSEIFDDQFSVERPDGSNFTLKIRSTKLEDSAMYFCASSKTGAAYEQYFGPGTRLTVT.

The V and J genes are TRBV20-1 and TRBJ2-5; 11 nucleotides match TRBD2. The V and J ends lost 7 bases and 5 bases, in that order; junction bases with no gene match: 6. There are 13 residues in the CDR3. Germline CDR1 is DFQATT and CDR2 is SNEGSKA (reference sequence). Written as DNA, the CDR3 is TGCAGTGGGCTAGCGGGAGGAGGGGAGACCCAGTACTTC. This sequence encodes CSGLAGGGETQYF.